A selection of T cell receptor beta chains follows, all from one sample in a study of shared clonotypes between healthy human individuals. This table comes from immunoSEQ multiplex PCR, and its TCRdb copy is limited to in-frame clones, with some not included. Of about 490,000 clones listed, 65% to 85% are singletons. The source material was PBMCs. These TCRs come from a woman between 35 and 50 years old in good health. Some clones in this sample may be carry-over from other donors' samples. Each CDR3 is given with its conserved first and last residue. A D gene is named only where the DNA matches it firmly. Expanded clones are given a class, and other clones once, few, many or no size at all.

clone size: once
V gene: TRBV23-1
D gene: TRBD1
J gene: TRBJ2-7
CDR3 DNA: TGCGCCAGCACCCAGGGCCACCTGAACCCGTCCCGGGACAGGGTCAGCGAGCAGTACTTC
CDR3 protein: CASTQGHLNPSRDRVSEQYF

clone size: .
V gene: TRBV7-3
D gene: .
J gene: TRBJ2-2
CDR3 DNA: TGTGCCAGCAGCCCACTACAAACCGGGGAGCTGTTTTTT
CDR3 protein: CASSPLQTGELFF

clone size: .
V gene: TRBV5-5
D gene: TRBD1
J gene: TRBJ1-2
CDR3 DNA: TGTGCCAGCAGCCCAGGGGGCGACTATGGCTACACCTTC
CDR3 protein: CASSPGGDYGYTF

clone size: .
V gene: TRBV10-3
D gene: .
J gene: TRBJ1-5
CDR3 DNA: TGTGCCATCAGTGACACGGAGAATCAGCCCCAGCATTTT
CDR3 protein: CAISDTENQPQHF

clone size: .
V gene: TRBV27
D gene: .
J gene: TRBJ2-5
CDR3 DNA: TGTGCCAGCAGTGTACAGGGTTGGGGAGAGACCCAGTACTTC
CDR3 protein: CASSVQGWGETQYF

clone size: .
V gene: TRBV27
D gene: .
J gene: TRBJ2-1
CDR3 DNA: TGTGCCAGTGGAGGGTTTCGCTACAATGAGCAGTTCTTC
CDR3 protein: CASGGFRYNEQFF

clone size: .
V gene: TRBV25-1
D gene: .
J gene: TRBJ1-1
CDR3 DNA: TGTGCCAGCAGTGTCCAGATGAACACTGAAGCTTTCTTT
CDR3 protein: CASSVQMNTEAFF

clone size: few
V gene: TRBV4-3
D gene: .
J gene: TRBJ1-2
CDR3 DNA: TGCGCCAGCAGTCTTGTCGGGGGCGCCGGCTATGGCTACACCTTC
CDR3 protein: CASSLVGGAGYGYTF

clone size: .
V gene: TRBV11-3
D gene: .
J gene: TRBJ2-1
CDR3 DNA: TGTGCCAGCAGCGAAGTAAGGAACAATGAGCAGTTCTTC
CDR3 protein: CASSEVRNNEQFF

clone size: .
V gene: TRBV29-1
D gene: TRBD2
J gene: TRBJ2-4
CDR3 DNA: TGCAGCGTTGCCAGACAGGGCCTAGCGGGAGGGAGGGCCAAAAACATTCAGTACTTC
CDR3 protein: CSVARQGLAGGRAKNIQYF